This TCR beta chain was identified during a study of OX40 agonist ivuxolimab in advanced cancers. Clones were read by immunoSEQ multiplex PCR, and TCRdb kept only the in-frame ones, dropping some. The profile shows 40,000 to 60,000 clones, about 86% of them singletons. The CDR3 runs 13 residues. Trimming removed 0 bases at V and 4 bases at J, with 6 bases between. CDR1 is SGHNT, CDR2 YENEEA, per germline. This clonotype was sampled from an adult with an advanced solid tumor such as melanoma, head and neck, liver or kidney cancer. The sequencing used CD4+ or CD8+ T cells sorted from blood, collected in a trial of the OX40 agonist ivuxolimab. J is TRBJ1-1 and V is TRBV11-3, with D possibly being TRBD1 (6 bases). The CDR3: CASSLDRGTEAFF. CDR3 DNA sequence: TGTGCCAGCAGCTTAGACAGGGGCACTGAAGCTTTCTTT.